These T cell receptor beta chains were read from a single sample in a study of T-cell reconstitution after alpha-beta-depleted transplantation in children. Each CDR3 protein is one row after TCRdb ran MiXCR on the PCR reads. Found here are about 540,000 distinct CDR3 sequences, about 16% of them singletons; the top ten hold more than 2.5%. Sample: PBMCs from the stem cell graft donor, taken from the stem cell graft. The receptors originated from a human donor who donated a stem cell graft to a child with acute lymphoblastic leukemia. CDR3s include the opening cysteine and the closing phenylalanine or tryptophan. Each record gives: V gene, J gene, CDR3 length, D gene, CDR3 protein. The D gene is left open where the match is weak.

TRBV5-1	TRBJ1-4	16	NA	CASSPVLGSDNEKLFF
TRBV7-9	TRBJ1-6	15	NA	CASSEGWVNNSPLHF
TRBV12-3/TRBV12-4	TRBJ2-5	14	NA	CASSPTVTQETQYF
TRBV19	TRBJ2-1	18	NA	CASSIGATRYSGDNEQFF
TRBV11-1	TRBJ2-7	18	TRBD2	CASSTGTSGRAVGYEQYF
TRBV4-1	TRBJ2-2	16	NA	CASSQGSSPPVGELFF
TRBV11-1	TRBJ1-3	19	NA	CASSLLPKRLARSGNTIYF
TRBV12-3/TRBV12-4	TRBJ2-2	13	NA	CASSKGTTGELFF
TRBV4-2	TRBJ2-5	17	TRBD2	CASSQEGAGGGAETQYF
TRBV5-1	TRBJ2-5	12	NA	CASSFLDETQYF
TRBV12-3/TRBV12-4	TRBJ2-5	14	NA	CASSLAGRRETQYF
TRBV6-5	TRBJ2-5	16	TRBD1	CASSYWRDRGEETQYF
TRBV20-1	TRBJ2-3	15	NA	CSARDLGQGTDTQYF
TRBV4-1	TRBJ2-7	13	NA	CASSSQDSYEQYF
TRBV10-3	TRBJ1-5	16	NA	CAISESYTTSNQPQHF